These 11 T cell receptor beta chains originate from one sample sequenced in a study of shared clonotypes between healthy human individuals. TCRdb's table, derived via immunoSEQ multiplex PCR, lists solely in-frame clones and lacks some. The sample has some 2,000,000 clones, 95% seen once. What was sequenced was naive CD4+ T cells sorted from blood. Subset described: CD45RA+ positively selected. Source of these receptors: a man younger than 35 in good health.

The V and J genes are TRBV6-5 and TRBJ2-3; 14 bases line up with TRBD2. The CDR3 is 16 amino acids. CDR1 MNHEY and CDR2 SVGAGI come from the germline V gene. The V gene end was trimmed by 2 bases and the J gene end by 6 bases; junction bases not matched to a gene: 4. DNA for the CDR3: TGTGCCAGCAGTTACGGGACTAGCGGGAGCCTTGATACGCAGTATTTT. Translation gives CASSYGTSGSLDTQYF.

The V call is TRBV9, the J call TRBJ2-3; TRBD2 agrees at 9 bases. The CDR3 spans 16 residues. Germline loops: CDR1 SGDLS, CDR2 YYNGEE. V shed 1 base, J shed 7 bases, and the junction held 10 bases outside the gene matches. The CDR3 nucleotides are TGTGCCAGCAGCGTATTGGCGGGGGGGCCCTTAAATACGCAGTATTTT. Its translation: CASSVLAGGPLNTQYF.

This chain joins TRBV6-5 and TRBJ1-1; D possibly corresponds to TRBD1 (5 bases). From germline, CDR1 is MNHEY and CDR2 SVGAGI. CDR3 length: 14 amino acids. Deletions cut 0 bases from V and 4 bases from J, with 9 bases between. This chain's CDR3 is CASSYSIRATEAFF. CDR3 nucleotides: TGTGCCAGCAGTTACTCGATCAGGGCCACTGAAGCTTTCTTT.

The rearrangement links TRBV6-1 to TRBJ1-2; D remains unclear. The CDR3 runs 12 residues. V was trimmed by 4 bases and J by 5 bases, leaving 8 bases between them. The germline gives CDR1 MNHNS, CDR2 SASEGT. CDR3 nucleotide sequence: TGTGCCAGCAGTGTTAATGGATATGGCTACACCTTC. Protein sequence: CASSVNGYGYTF.

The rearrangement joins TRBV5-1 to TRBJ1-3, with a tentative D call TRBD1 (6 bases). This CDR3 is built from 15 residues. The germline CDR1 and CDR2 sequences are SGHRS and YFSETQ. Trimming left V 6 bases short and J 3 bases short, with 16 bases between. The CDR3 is CASTAGQPVGNTIYF. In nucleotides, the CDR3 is TGCGCCAGCACCGCCGGACAGCCCGTTGGAAACACCATATATTTT.

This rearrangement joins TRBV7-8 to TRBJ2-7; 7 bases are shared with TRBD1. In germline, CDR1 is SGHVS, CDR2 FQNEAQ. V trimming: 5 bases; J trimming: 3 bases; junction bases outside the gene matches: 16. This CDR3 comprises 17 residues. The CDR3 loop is CASSRNPARTGIYEQYF. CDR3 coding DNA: TGTGCCAGCAGCCGAAACCCTGCCAGGACAGGCATCTACGAGCAGTACTTC.

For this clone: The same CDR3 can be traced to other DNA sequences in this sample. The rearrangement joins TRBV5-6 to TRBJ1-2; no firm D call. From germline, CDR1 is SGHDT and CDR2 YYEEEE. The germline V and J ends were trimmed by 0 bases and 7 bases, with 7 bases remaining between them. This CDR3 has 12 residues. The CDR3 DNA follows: TGTGCCAGCAGCTTGGGGCCCGGTGGCTACACCTTC. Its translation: CASSLGPGGYTF.

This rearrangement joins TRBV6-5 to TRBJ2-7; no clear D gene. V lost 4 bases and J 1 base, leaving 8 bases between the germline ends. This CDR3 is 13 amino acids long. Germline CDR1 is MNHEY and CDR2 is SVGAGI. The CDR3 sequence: CASSLTLSYEQYF. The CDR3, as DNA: TGTGCCAGCAGTTTGACGTTATCCTACGAGCAGTACTTC.

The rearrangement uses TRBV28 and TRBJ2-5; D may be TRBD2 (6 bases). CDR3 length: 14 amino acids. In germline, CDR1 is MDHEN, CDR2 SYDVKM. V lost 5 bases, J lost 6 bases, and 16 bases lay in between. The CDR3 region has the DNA TGTGCCAGCAGTCCCCTCTATGCGGGGAAGACCCAGTACTTC. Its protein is CASSPLYAGKTQYF.

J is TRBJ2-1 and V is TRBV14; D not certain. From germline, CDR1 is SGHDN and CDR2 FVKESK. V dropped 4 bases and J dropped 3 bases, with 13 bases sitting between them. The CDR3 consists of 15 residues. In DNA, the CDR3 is TGTGCCAGCAGCCCCCGCAGCTCTCGCTACAATGAGCAGTTCTTC. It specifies CASSPRSSRYNEQFF.

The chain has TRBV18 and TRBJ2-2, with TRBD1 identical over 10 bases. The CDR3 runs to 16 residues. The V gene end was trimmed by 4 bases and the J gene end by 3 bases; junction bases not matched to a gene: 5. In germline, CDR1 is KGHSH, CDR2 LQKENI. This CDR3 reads CASSLSGTGDTGELFF. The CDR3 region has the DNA TGTGCCAGCTCACTATCCGGGACAGGGGACACCGGGGAGCTGTTTTTT.